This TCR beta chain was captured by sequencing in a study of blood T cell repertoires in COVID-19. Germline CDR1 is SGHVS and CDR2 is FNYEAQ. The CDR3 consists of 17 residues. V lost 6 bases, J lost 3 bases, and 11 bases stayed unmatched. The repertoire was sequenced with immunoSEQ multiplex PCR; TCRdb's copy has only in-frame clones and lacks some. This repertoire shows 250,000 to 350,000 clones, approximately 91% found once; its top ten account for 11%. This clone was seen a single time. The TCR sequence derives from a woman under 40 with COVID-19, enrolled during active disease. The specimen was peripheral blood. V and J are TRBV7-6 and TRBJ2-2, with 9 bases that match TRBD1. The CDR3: CASRSGRDRADTGELFF. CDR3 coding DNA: TGTGCCAGCAGAAGCGGGCGGGACAGGGCTGACACCGGGGAGCTGTTTTTT.